These T cell receptor beta chains were read from a single sample in a study of CD8 T cells in ankylosing spondylitis. MiXCR, applied by TCRdb to the 5' RACE reads, yields one record per CDR3 protein. This table holds about 320,000 distinct CDR3 sequences, around a tenth found once. Input material: blood, either unsorted or a sorted T cell fraction (not recorded which). Receptors were obtained from a female donor with ankylosing spondylitis or in good health (not recorded which). Each CDR3 is given with its conserved first and last residue. A D gene is named only where the DNA matches it firmly. Clone size, where shown, is once, few, many, or a class for clones that have expanded.

j_gene | abundance | d_gene | v_gene | CDR3aa | CDR3nt
TRBJ1-5 | many | TRBD1 | TRBV7-8 | CASNTQGLHQPQHF | TGTGCCAGCAACACACAGGGGCTCCATCAGCCCCAGCATTTT
TRBJ2-2 | many | NA | TRBV7-9 | CASSTENTGELFF | TGTGCCAGCAGCACGGAGAACACCGGGGAGCTGTTTTTT
TRBJ2-2 | once | TRBD2 | TRBV3-1 | CATSYRTSGPIGVTGELFF | TGTGCCACCTCCTATAGGACTAGCGGGCCCATAGGGGTGACCGGGGAGCTGTTTTTT
TRBJ2-7 | NA | TRBD2 | TRBV5-5 | CASSFEGTTSYEQYF | TGTGCCAGCAGCTTTGAGGGGACTACGTCCTACGAGCAGTACTTC
TRBJ1-3 | many | TRBD1 | TRBV12-3/TRBV12-4 | CASSLSRQGTGNTIYF | TGTGCCAGCAGTCTCTCCCGACAGGGTACGGGAAACACCATATATTTT
TRBJ2-7 | many | NA | TRBV27 | CASSYTGRRGPYEQYF | TGTGCCAGCAGTTATACAGGGAGACGGGGTCCGTACGAGCAGTACTTC
TRBJ1-3 | NA | NA | TRBV9 | CASSGDYSGNTIYF | TGTGCCAGCAGCGGGGACTACTCTGGAAACACCATATATTTT
TRBJ1-1 | many | NA | TRBV12-3/TRBV12-4 | CATLPIAASTEAFF | TGTGCCACCCTTCCTATTGCAGCATCCACTGAAGCTTTCTTT
TRBJ2-1 | NA | TRBD1 | TRBV18 | CASSQYLEQGDEQFF | TGTGCCAGCTCACAGTACCTGGAACAGGGGGATGAGCAGTTCTTC
TRBJ1-1 | few | NA | TRBV12-3/TRBV12-4 | CASSPAWGNTEAFF | TGTGCCAGCAGTCCTGCCTGGGGGAACACTGAAGCTTTCTTT
TRBJ2-1 | many | NA | TRBV5-1 | CASSLAGAGEGEQFF | TGCGCCAGCAGCTTGGCGGGAGCAGGGGAAGGTGAGCAGTTCTTC
TRBJ2-1 | many | NA | TRBV7-8 | CASSSGVVRFF | TGTGCCAGCAGCTCGGGAGTAGTTCGGTTCTTC
TRBJ2-7 | many | NA | TRBV6-6 | CASSYIYEQYF | TGTGCCAGCAGTTACATCTACGAGCAGTACTTC
TRBJ1-6 | NA | NA | TRBV11-2 | CASSLNSYNSPLHF | TGTGCCAGCAGCTTGAACAGCTATAATTCACCCCTCCACTTT
TRBJ2-1 | many | NA | TRBV20-1 | CSAVDSLGYNEQFF | TGCAGTGCTGTTGACTCCTTAGGTTACAATGAGCAGTTCTTC
TRBJ2-7 | few | NA | TRBV5-1 | CASSLLGGSAYEQYF | TGCGCCAGCAGCTTGTTGGGGGGATCAGCCTACGAGCAGTACTTC
TRBJ1-1 | many | NA | TRBV30 | CAWSHLPEAFF | TGTGCCTGGAGTCATCTTCCGGAGGCTTTCTTT
TRBJ1-5 | many | NA | TRBV7-9 | CASSWGTSNQPQHF | TGTGCCAGCAGCTGGGGGACCTCCAATCAGCCCCAGCATTTT
TRBJ2-1 | many | TRBD1 | TRBV15 | CATSRDPDRGWLDPSYNEQFF | TGTGCCACCAGCAGAGACCCGGACAGGGGGTGGCTAGATCCCTCCTACAATGAGCAGTTCTTC
TRBJ1-2 | many | TRBD1 | TRBV5-6 | CASSLNRGGTGYTF | TGTGCCAGCAGCTTAAACAGGGGTGGTACGGGCTACACCTTC
TRBJ2-6 | NA | NA | TRBV7-3 | CASSSYSGANVLTF | TGTGCCAGCAGCTCCTACTCTGGGGCCAACGTCCTGACTTTC
TRBJ1-1 | few | NA | TRBV5-1 | CASSRGGGAIGTEAFF | TGCGCCAGCAGCAGGGGTGGGGGAGCGATAGGCACTGAAGCTTTCTTT